This paragraph covers one TCR beta chain sequence. Its antigen is undetermined. The junction departs from the called germline gene at one end, perhaps through a read error. The read finishes 3 residues shy of the CDR3 end, and the germline J gene is used to complete it. CDR1 and CDR2 (germline): LGHNA, YNFKEQ. This CDR3 is built from 15 residues. Using immunoSEQ multiplex PCR, the repertoire was profiled, and TCRdb retains in-frame clones only, with some absent. This table holds 30,000 to 35,000 clones. This entry belongs to a study of T cells in women clearing cervical HPV infection. Overall study context: Controls' single incident HPV16 infection cleared within 12 months without precancer. With HLA typing for only a few women, HLA confounding remains possible. Broader study findings: Richness differences could reflect unmeasured T-cell content per sample. Cases carried less TRBV6-7 than controls: around 0.11% versus 0.15%.

Material for sequencing was blood buffy coat. The chain links TRBV4-2 to TRBJ2-1; 9 bases align to TRBD2. This receptor was taken from a woman aged 18 to 75 with a cervical HPV16 infection that either progressed to CIN3+ or cleared (not recorded which). CDR3 sequence: CASSQDLRGGNEQFF. The CDR3 bases that were read are TGCGCCAGCAGCCAAGATTTGCGGGGGGGTAATGAG.